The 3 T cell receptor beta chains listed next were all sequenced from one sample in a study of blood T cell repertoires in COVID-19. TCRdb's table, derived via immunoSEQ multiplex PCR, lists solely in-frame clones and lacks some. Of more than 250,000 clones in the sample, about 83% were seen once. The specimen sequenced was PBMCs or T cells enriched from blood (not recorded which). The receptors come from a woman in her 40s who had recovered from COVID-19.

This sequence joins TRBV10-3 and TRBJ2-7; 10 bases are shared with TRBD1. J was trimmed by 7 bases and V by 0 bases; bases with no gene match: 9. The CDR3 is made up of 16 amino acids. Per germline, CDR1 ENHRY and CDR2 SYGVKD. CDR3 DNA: TGTGCCATCAGTGAGTCGGGGCGGACAGGGGGTTCGGAGCAGTACTTC. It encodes CAISESGRTGGSEQYF.

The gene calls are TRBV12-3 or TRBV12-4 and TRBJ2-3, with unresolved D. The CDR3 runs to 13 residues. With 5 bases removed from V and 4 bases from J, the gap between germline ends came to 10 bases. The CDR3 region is CASSPLRSDTQYF. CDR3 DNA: TGTGCCAGCAGTCCCCTACGCTCAGATACGCAGTATTTT.

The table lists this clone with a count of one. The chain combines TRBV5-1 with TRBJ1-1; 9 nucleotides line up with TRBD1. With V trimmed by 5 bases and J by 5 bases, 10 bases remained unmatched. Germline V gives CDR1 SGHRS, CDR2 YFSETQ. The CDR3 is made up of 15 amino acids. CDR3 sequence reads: CASRWTGETRTEAFF. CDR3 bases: TGCGCCAGCAGATGGACAGGGGAGACGAGAACTGAAGCTTTCTTT.